These T cell receptor beta chains were read from a single sample in a study of cytomegalovirus exposure and HLA in healthy donors. The protocol was immunoSEQ multiplex PCR, while the TCRdb copy is restricted to in-frame clones and leaves out a portion. The data contain 65,000 to 75,000 clones, over 95% of them singletons. Sequencing was done on a sample of PBMCs. Every receptor here comes from a woman under 30 in good health and CMV-seropositive. Each CDR3 is given with its conserved first and last residue. D genes are given only for firm matches. Clone size is given for some rows only: seen once, a few or many times, or a class if the clone is expanded.

j_gene | d_gene | v_gene | abundance | CDR3aa | CDR3nt
TRBJ1-3 | . | TRBV6-6 | . | CASSYIQPSGNTIYF | TGTGCCAGCAGTTACATACAGCCCTCTGGAAACACCATATATTTT
TRBJ2-2 | . | TRBV5-4 | . | CASSPRTGELFF | TGTGCCAGCAGTCCGAGGACCGGGGAGCTGTTTTTT
TRBJ1-1 | TRBD1 | TRBV4-2 | . | CASSRGQGRDTEAFF | TGTGCCAGCAGCCGGGGACAGGGGAGGGACACTGAAGCTTTCTTT
TRBJ2-7 | . | TRBV27 | . | CASSLYRGGYEQYF | TGTGCCAGCAGTTTGTACAGGGGGGGGTACGAGCAGTACTTC
TRBJ2-3 | . | TRBV5-4 | . | CASTTSAGAVFTDTQYF | TGTGCCAGCACCACCTCCGCGGGGGCGGTTTTCACAGATACGCAGTATTTT
TRBJ1-5 | . | TRBV19 | . | CASRFQGNNQPQHF | TGTGCCAGTAGGTTCCAGGGGAATAATCAGCCCCAGCATTTT
TRBJ2-1 | TRBD2 | TRBV5-1 | few | CASNTGRAYLSEQFF | TGCGCCAGCAACACCGGGAGGGCCTACCTTAGTGAGCAGTTCTTC
TRBJ1-5 | . | TRBV27 | . | CASSSSSHQPQHF | TGTGCCAGCAGTAGCTCTTCTCACCAGCCCCAGCATTTT
TRBJ2-3 | . | TRBV9 | once | CASSVTQGGTDTQYF | TGTGCCAGCAGCGTAACCCAGGGCGGCACAGATACGCAGTATTTT
TRBJ2-2 | . | TRBV7-2 | . | CASSLVRITGELFF | TGTGCCAGCAGCTTAGTGAGGATCACCGGGGAGCTGTTTTTT
TRBJ1-5 | TRBD1 | TRBV5-4 | . | CASSTGANQPQHF | TGTGCCAGCAGCACAGGGGCCAATCAGCCCCAGCATTTT
TRBJ1-2 | . | TRBV5-1 | . | CANFESGFNYGYTF | TGCGCCAACTTCGAATCAGGGTTTAACTATGGCTACACCTTC
TRBJ1-1 | . | TRBV7-3 | . | CASSLSPGENTEAFF | TGTGCCAGCAGCTTAAGCCCAGGGGAGAACACTGAAGCTTTCTTT
TRBJ2-7 | . | TRBV14 | once | CASSQAPFDSTYEQYF | TGTGCCAGCAGCCAAGCTCCCTTTGACAGTACCTACGAGCAGTACTTC
TRBJ1-5 | . | TRBV28 | . | CASSLSNYRHQPQHF | TGTGCCAGCAGTTTATCTAACTATCGCCATCAGCCCCAGCATTTT
TRBJ1-1 | . | TRBV27 | . | CASGRVRNTEAFF | TGTGCCAGCGGCAGGGTAAGGAACACTGAAGCTTTCTTT
TRBJ1-5 | TRBD1 | TRBV15 | few | CATSSGQGKSQPQHF | TGTGCCACCAGCTCCGGACAGGGCAAAAGTCAGCCCCAGCATTTT
TRBJ2-7 | . | TRBV28 | . | CASSPPAAYEQYF | TGTGCCAGCAGCCCCCCCGCGGCGTACGAGCAGTACTTC